This record concerns one T cell receptor beta chain sequence. This clonotype was detected ten times or more. Its recognized antigen is unknown. Per-base quality was not reported, and no clone a single base away is much larger than it. Bone marrow was sampled from every patient at the time of active disease. Isolation of bone marrow mononuclear cells was performed by Ficoll-Hypaque density gradient centrifugation. CD138-negative cells were obtained by negative selection after labeling with CD138 magnetic microbeads on a MACS separator, removing myeloma plasma cells. Flow cytometry on an Attune NxT with CD138 antibodies was used to check the purity of the isolated cells. TRIzol reagent was used to extract total RNA, which was then quantified with a NanoDrop spectrophotometer. For each patient, the CD138-negative bone marrow sample underwent paired RNA-seq and IR-seq. The V end gives up 4 bases and the J end 2 bases, leaving 7 bases in the junction not matched to a gene. The CDR3 goes from the cysteine to the phenylalanine over 15 residues. The only DNA kept is the CDR3, 45 bases in frame from the first base. According to the germline V gene, CDR1 reads LGHNA and CDR2 reads YNFKEQ.

Starting from approximately 0.4 ug RNA, TCR libraries were constructed with the Immunoverse kit using molecular barcoded adaptors that cover the alpha/delta and beta/gamma chains. TCR library preparation used the same RNA that went into transcriptome sequencing. Sequencing of TCR libraries was carried out on an Illumina HiSeq 4000 with 2 x 150 cycles. The published analysis was carried out like this. MiXCR aligned TCR reads to human V, D, J and C references and assembled the aligned reads into CDR3 clonotypes, with quality filtering and error correction included. The tcR package in R was used to analyze clonotype counts and gene usage diversity. For inspection of raw mapping reads, RNA-seq reads were mapped by STAR aligner version 2.5.3a onto GRCh37 of the human genome. To test how sequencing depth affected the clonotypes detected, IR-seq fastq files were randomly downsampled with Seqtk 1.3. The raw public reads went through TCRdb reprocessing: fastp at Q25, MiXCR clone calling, in-frame beta chains kept. Every distinct CDR3 protein forms one entry, paired with its most common genes and DNA. The V and J calls reflect TCRdb's pipeline rather than the authors' work. The sample table lists around 60,000 distinct CDR3 sequences, under 20% of them with a count of one. The ten largest clones take up over 12% of the sample.

The sample belongs to a study of read filtering for tumor transcriptome and immune sequencing (TCRdb year 2020). General notes on the study: The cohort consisted of roughly 18 male and approximately 15 female patients, with a mean age of about 70 years and an age range of roughly 45 to 90. By revised international staging, about 8 patients were R-ISS I, about 16 were R-ISS II and more than five were R-ISS III. After DNase treatment, whole-transcriptome libraries were prepared with the TruSeq RNA Access Library Prep Kit. Per sample, about 4 to 10.27 million TCR-region mapped reads were obtained with IR-seq, compared with only about 80 to 1,400 with RNA-seq. Using the same bone marrow samples, the study compared TCR repertoires obtained by targeted immune repertoire sequencing with those obtained by bulk whole-transcriptome sequencing. One main goal was a read-filtering strategy for immune repertoire data, in particular deciding whether clonotypes backed by only one read should be removed.

Overall results and qualifications from the work: The sorted CD138-negative fraction was not purified T cells but a mixed bone marrow immune population. Clonotypes were captured by IR-seq at much higher depth and more reliably than by RNA-seq, and smaller IR-seq throughput was sufficient for identification of most shared clonotypes. Single-read clonotypes made up around 82% of clonotypes but only roughly 3.5% of total reads in IR-seq, compared with 65% to 75% of clonotypes and around 45% of reads in RNA-seq. The correlation between IR-seq and RNA-seq shared clonotype proportions was increased by removal of single-read clonotypes.

Sequenced sample: a population of CD138-negative cells sorted from bone marrow. Interpreted using the paper, the cell subset or site label stands for: bone marrow mononuclear cells depleted of CD138+ plasma/myeloma cells by negative magnetic selection. The V gene is TRBV4-2 and the J gene is TRBJ2-7; TRBD2 matches 8 bases in the middle. This TCR was recovered from a donor at least 40 years old with multiple myeloma. CDR3 reads: CASSPYSGVAYEQYF. The sequenced DNA is TGTGCCAGCAGCCCTTATAGCGGGGTCGCCTACGAGCAGTACTTC.